The 13 T cell receptor beta chains reported below all come from one sample, sequenced in a study of T-cell memory formation after mild COVID-19. TCRdb re-called the 5' RACE reads through MiXCR, storing one row per CDR3 protein. The table includes approximately 52,000 distinct CDR3 sequences, over 8.5% detected once. The sample taken for sequencing was PBMCs or a T cell subset sorted from them (not recorded which). The source is an adult woman who had mild COVID-19 (a few samples of this study predate the infection). Cell type and time point are not known.

In its sample, this clonotype was seen a few times. V gene TRBV3-1 combines with J gene TRBJ2-7; D is perhaps TRBD1 or TRBD2 (5 bases each). The CDR3 runs to 13 residues. With 7 bases removed from V and 7 bases from J, the gap between germline ends came to 17 bases. Germline loops: CDR1 LGHDT, CDR2 YNNKEL (reference sequence). The CDR3 is CASIGAGTGEQYF. For the CDR3, the DNA is TGTGCCAGCATAGGGGCAGGAACGGGGGAGCAGTACTTC.

This clonotype was detected a few times. This chain joins TRBV18 and TRBJ2-5, with D hard to call. Germline CDR1 reads KGHSH; CDR2 reads LQKENI. This CDR3 has 14 residues. The V end lost 3 bases, the J end lost 0 bases, and 8 bases lay between the germline ends. The CDR3 protein is CASSPMTDQETQYF. The CDR3 nucleotides are TGTGCCAGCTCACCTATGACGGACCAAGAGACCCAGTACTTC.

This clonotype turned up a few times. The chain is built from TRBV6-5 and TRBJ2-3; a possible D gene is TRBD2 (6 bases). The CDR3 length is 12 residues. V lost 8 bases, J lost 2 bases, and 8 bases lay in between. CDR1 and CDR2 from the germline V gene are MNHEY and SVGAGI. CDR3: CASRGNTDTQYF. The CDR3 nucleotides are TGTGCCAGCCGGGGGAACACAGATACGCAGTATTTT.

This clonotype was seen a handful of times. V and J are TRBV24-1 and TRBJ2-6; tentative D call: TRBD1 (6 bases). The CDR3 has 17 residues. The germline V gene encodes CDR1 KGHDR and CDR2 SFDVKD. Trimming removed 4 bases at V and 4 bases at J, with 16 bases between. CDR3 amino acids: CATSDRPTGSGANVLTF. DNA for the CDR3: TGTGCCACCAGTGACCGACCGACAGGATCCGGGGCCAACGTCCTGACTTTC.

This clonotype was seen more than once but under ten times. The V gene is TRBV20-1, the J gene TRBJ1-6; D gene uncertain. The V end lost 0 bases, the J end lost 0 bases, and 6 bases lay between the germline ends. The CDR3 is 15 residues long. Per the germline V gene, CDR1 is DFQATT and CDR2 is SNEGSKA (reference sequence). CDR3 nucleotide sequence: TGCAGTGCTAGAGACCGAGGCTCCTATAATTCACCCCTCCACTTT. Its translation is CSARDRGSYNSPLHF.

This clonotype was seen a handful of times. The chain joins TRBV5-6 to TRBJ1-1; maybe TRBD1 (5 bases). Trimming removed 1 base at V and 5 bases at J, with 9 bases between. The CDR3 has 13 amino acids. The germline V gene has CDR1 SGHDT and CDR2 YYEEEE. CDR3 region: CASSLIQGTEAFF. In DNA, the CDR3 is TGTGCCAGCAGCTTGATTCAGGGAACTGAAGCTTTCTTT.

The rearrangement links TRBV5-5 to TRBJ1-1; possibly TRBD1 for D (5 bases). CDR3 length equals 13 residues. V lost 0 bases, J lost 11 bases, and 14 bases lay in between. CDR1 and CDR2 (germline): SGHKS, YYEKEE (reference sequence). The CDR3, as DNA: TGTGCCAGCAGCTTGGAAGAGGGGATGAGGGCTTTCTTT. Translating gives CASSLEEGMRAFF.

This clonotype was counted ten times or more. The rearrangement joins TRBV20-1 to TRBJ2-3; TRBD2 agrees at 8 bases. The germline CDR1 and CDR2 sequences are DFQATT and SNEGSKA (reference sequence). This CDR3 comprises 14 residues. The V and J ends lost 5 bases and 3 bases, in that order; junction bases with no gene match: 7. Here the CDR3 DNA reads TGCAGTGCTGGAAATCTAGCGGGTACAGATACGCAGTATTTT. Translating it yields CSAGNLAGTDTQYF.

A remark on this clonotype: This clone may be a read error of a much larger clone one base away. V gene TRBV12-3 or TRBV12-4 combines with J gene TRBJ1-2; TRBD1 might be the D (5 bases). This CDR3 is built from 15 residues. V was trimmed by 8 bases and J by 2 bases, leaving 18 bases between them. The CDR3 protein is CASWRVGEWNYGYTF. The CDR3 DNA sequence: TGTGCCAGCTGGAGGGTGGGGGAATGGAACTATGGCTACACCTTC.

This clonotype was seen a handful of times. The chain is built from TRBV29-1 and TRBJ1-1, with D unresolved. V dropped 4 bases and J dropped 1 base, with 4 bases sitting between them. The CDR3 covers 11 residues. Germline CDR1 and CDR2: SQVTM and ANQGSEA. Written as DNA, the CDR3 is TGCAGCGTTGTCCAGAACACTGAAGCTTTCTTT. Translated: CSVVQNTEAFF.

The count of this clonotype is one. A much more abundant neighbour one base away suggests this may be a read error. The chain employs TRBV7-9 and TRBJ2-7, with TRBD2 matching 8 bases. Germline loops: CDR1 SEHNR, CDR2 FQNEAQ (reference sequence). The J segment lost 10 bases and the V segment lost 5 bases, leaving 19 bases of the junction unmatched. The length of the CDR3 is 16 residues. CDR3 residues: CASSKAPGLDLGDQYF. In DNA form, the CDR3 reads TGTGCCAGCAGCAAAGCCCCGGGACTAGATTTGGGGGATCAGTACTTC.

This clonotype was detected many times. The chain carries TRBV12-3 or TRBV12-4 and TRBJ2-5, with 7 bases that match TRBD1. V was pared by 5 bases and J by 4 bases, with 7 bases of the junction left unmatched. The CDR3 length is 14 residues. The CDR3 region has the DNA TGTGCCAGCAGTCTGAGCGACAGGGTAGAGACCCAGTACTTC. Translated: CASSLSDRVETQYF.

This clonotype was seen only a few times. This rearrangement joins TRBV27 to TRBJ2-1; no reliable D call. The CDR3 has 13 residues. Germline V gene data show CDR1 as MNHEY and CDR2 as SMNVEV (reference sequence). V was cut by 1 base and J by 8 bases, with 9 bases left in between. This chain's CDR3 is CASSLFIQDEQFF. As DNA, the CDR3 is TGTGCCAGCAGTTTATTCATTCAGGATGAGCAGTTCTTC.